This T cell receptor (beta chain) was captured in a study of blood T cell repertoires in COVID-19. Authors' processing steps: The assay estimated nucleated cells by amplifying reference gene primers. The repertoire was sequenced with immunoSEQ multiplex PCR; TCRdb's copy has only in-frame clones and lacks some. V, J and clone size derive from that table, while D and trimming were established from the DNA sequence. The sample contains about 98,000 clones, about 80% of which appear only once. The CDR3 covers 15 residues. Germline V gene data show CDR1 as MNHNS and CDR2 as SASEGT. The V segment lost 1 base and the J segment 3 bases; nucleotides outside the gene matches: 6.

The receptor was isolated from a man aged 55 to 69 with acute or convalescent COVID-19. Sequenced material: peripheral blood. The chain has TRBV6-1 and TRBJ2-7; 7 bases align to TRBD1. The CDR3 loop is CASSEGGTEHYEQYF. The DNA of the CDR3 is TGTGCCAGCAGTGAAGGAGGGACAGAACACTACGAGCAGTACTTC.